This T cell receptor beta chain was found in a study of beta chain features in type 1 diabetes. For the study at large: The study found patients and healthy donors alike in age, gender and cell yields.

Every bit of the isolated RNA underwent reverse transcription, so sequencing read expressed TCRB transcripts. TCRdb keeps only in-frame clones here, not all; method: immunoSEQ multiplex PCR. Of 500,000 to 800,000 clones listed, around an eighth are singletons. Study observations and caveats: More deletions and fewer insertions at VDJ junctions were seen in type 1 diabetes patients. Within each of all four CD4+ subsets, Type 1 diabetes patients had TCRB CDR3s that were moderately but significantly shorter. Small HLA sub-analyses could not settle whether HLA shapes TCRB rearrangement. Naive, central memory and Treg TCRB repertoires appeared more alike in patients than in healthy donors.

To note about this clone: Its target is not known.

CDR1 SGHRS and CDR2 YFSETQ come from the germline V gene. The V end lost 1 base, the J end lost 6 bases, and 15 bases lay between the germline ends. The CDR3 has 15 residues. The source is a man aged 25 to 40 with type 1 diabetes. V and J are TRBV5-1 and TRBJ2-3, with D tentatively TRBD2 (5 bases). Sequencing was done on a sample of naive CD4+ T cells from blood. The CDR3 loop reads CASSLSALVADTQYF. The CDR3 DNA follows: TGCGCCAGCAGCTTGTCCGCACTAGTCGCCGATACGCAGTATTTT.